A selection of T cell receptor beta chains follows, all from one sample in a study of blood T cell repertoires in COVID-19. Generated by immunoSEQ multiplex PCR, the TCRdb table keeps only in-frame clones and is missing some. The sample has hundreds of thousands of clones, roughly 90% seen once. Sequenced sample: peripheral blood. The receptors were sampled from a woman in her sixties with acute or convalescent COVID-19. CDR3s include the opening cysteine and the closing phenylalanine or tryptophan. Fields, in order: V gene, clone size, J gene, D gene, CDR3 protein, CDR3 DNA. A D gene is named only where the DNA matches it firmly. Clone sizes are given selectively: once, few, many, or a class where the clone is expanded.

v_gene: TRBV7-3; abundance: .; j_gene: TRBJ1-2; d_gene: TRBD1; CDR3aa: CASSRSPGQSFYGYTF; CDR3nt: TGTGCCAGCAGCCGATCCCCGGGACAGTCATTCTATGGCTACACCTTC
v_gene: TRBV6-1; abundance: .; j_gene: TRBJ1-3; d_gene: TRBD1; CDR3aa: CASSVMGQGAGNTIYF; CDR3nt: TGTGCCAGCAGTGTGATGGGACAGGGGGCTGGAAACACCATATATTTT
v_gene: TRBV9; abundance: .; j_gene: TRBJ2-3; d_gene: TRBD1; CDR3aa: CASSVWQGDTDTQYF; CDR3nt: TGTGCCAGCAGCGTGTGGCAGGGGGATACAGATACGCAGTATTTT
v_gene: TRBV9; abundance: .; j_gene: TRBJ1-3; d_gene: .; CDR3aa: CASSANRVSGNTIYF; CDR3nt: TGTGCCAGCAGCGCCAACAGGGTCTCGGGAAACACCATATATTTT
v_gene: TRBV6-2/TRBV6-3; abundance: .; j_gene: TRBJ1-2; d_gene: TRBD1; CDR3aa: CASSLSGTGNYGYTF; CDR3nt: TGTGCCAGCAGCCTATCCGGGACAGGGAACTATGGCTACACCTTC
v_gene: TRBV28; abundance: .; j_gene: TRBJ1-4; d_gene: .; CDR3aa: CASINVRDEKLFF; CDR3nt: TGTGCCAGCATTAACGTGAGGGATGAAAAACTGTTTTTT
v_gene: TRBV18; abundance: .; j_gene: TRBJ2-7; d_gene: TRBD2; CDR3aa: CASSPPGLAGLSEQYF; CDR3nt: TGTGCCAGCTCACCCCCGGGACTAGCGGGGCTCTCCGAGCAGTACTTC
v_gene: TRBV7-8; abundance: .; j_gene: TRBJ2-1; d_gene: TRBD1; CDR3aa: CASSLVPQGGREQFF; CDR3nt: TGTGCCAGCAGCTTAGTACCACAGGGGGGTCGTGAGCAGTTCTTC
v_gene: TRBV19; abundance: .; j_gene: TRBJ2-7; d_gene: TRBD2; CDR3aa: CASSTRTSADEQYF; CDR3nt: TGTGCCAGTAGTACGAGGACTAGCGCGGACGAGCAGTACTTC
v_gene: TRBV5-6; abundance: .; j_gene: TRBJ2-7; d_gene: .; CDR3aa: CASSLAGRGYEQYF; CDR3nt: TGTGCCAGCAGCTTGGCTGGCAGAGGCTACGAGCAGTACTTC
v_gene: TRBV19; abundance: few; j_gene: TRBJ2-3; d_gene: TRBD2; CDR3aa: CASSSPIVLAGADTQYF; CDR3nt: TGTGCCAGTAGTTCACCGATTGTTCTAGCGGGAGCGGATACGCAGTATTTT
v_gene: TRBV7-9; abundance: .; j_gene: TRBJ1-1; d_gene: .; CDR3aa: CASSLPRAGSEAFF; CDR3nt: TGTGCCAGCAGCTTACCCCGGGCGGGCTCTGAAGCTTTCTTT
v_gene: TRBV5-6; abundance: few; j_gene: TRBJ1-5; d_gene: .; CDR3aa: CASSFFQGHSNQPQHF; CDR3nt: TGTGCCAGCAGCTTTTTCCAGGGACACAGCAATCAGCCCCAGCATTTT
v_gene: TRBV11-2; abundance: once; j_gene: TRBJ1-1; d_gene: .; CDR3aa: CASSPTRGGDTEAFF; CDR3nt: TGTGCCAGCAGCCCCACTAGAGGGGGGGATACTGAAGCTTTCTTT
v_gene: TRBV27; abundance: .; j_gene: TRBJ1-6; d_gene: .; CDR3aa: CASSLDRRLGNSPLHF; CDR3nt: TGTGCCAGCAGTTTAGACCGACGACTTGGGAATTCACCCCTCCACTTT
v_gene: TRBV27; abundance: .; j_gene: TRBJ1-2; d_gene: .; CDR3aa: CASAGSNYGYTF; CDR3nt: TGTGCCAGCGCAGGGTCCAACTATGGCTACACCTTC
v_gene: TRBV7-2; abundance: .; j_gene: TRBJ2-2; d_gene: .; CDR3aa: CASSPRTGELFF; CDR3nt: TGTGCCAGCAGTCCTAGGACCGGGGAGCTGTTTTTT
v_gene: TRBV12-5; abundance: .; j_gene: TRBJ2-2; d_gene: .; CDR3aa: CASGFGQLNTGELFF; CDR3nt: TGTGCTAGTGGTTTCGGACAGTTGAACACCGGGGAGCTGTTTTTT
v_gene: TRBV27; abundance: once; j_gene: TRBJ2-7; d_gene: TRBD1; CDR3aa: CASSTWDSPYEQYF; CDR3nt: TGTGCCAGCAGTACTTGGGACAGCCCCTACGAGCAGTACTTC
v_gene: TRBV7-3; abundance: .; j_gene: TRBJ2-2; d_gene: .; CDR3aa: CASSPQGHGELFF; CDR3nt: TGTGCCAGCAGCCCCCAGGGACACGGGGAGCTGTTTTTT
v_gene: TRBV7-9; abundance: .; j_gene: TRBJ2-2; d_gene: .; CDR3aa: CASSLEAGNTGELFF; CDR3nt: TGTGCCAGCAGCTTAGAAGCAGGGAACACCGGGGAGCTGTTTTTT
v_gene: TRBV3-1/TRBV3-2; abundance: .; j_gene: TRBJ1-1; d_gene: .; CDR3aa: CASSQGGGLATEAFF; CDR3nt: TGTGCCAGCAGCCAAGGTGGGGGGTTGGCCACTGAAGCTTTCTTT
v_gene: TRBV27; abundance: .; j_gene: TRBJ2-6; d_gene: TRBD2; CDR3aa: CASSKWGGSGANVLTF; CDR3nt: TGTGCCAGCAGTAAATGGGGGGGCTCTGGGGCCAACGTCCTGACTTTC
v_gene: TRBV28; abundance: .; j_gene: TRBJ2-5; d_gene: .; CDR3aa: CASRTTGTKQSETQYF; CDR3nt: TGTGCCAGCAGGACAACGGGGACAAAGCAAAGCGAGACCCAGTACTTC
v_gene: TRBV29-1; abundance: .; j_gene: TRBJ1-6; d_gene: .; CDR3aa: CSVGGGYNSPLHF; CDR3nt: TGCAGCGTTGGAGGAGGGTATAATTCACCCCTCCACTTT
v_gene: TRBV28; abundance: .; j_gene: TRBJ1-5; d_gene: .; CDR3aa: CASSRGHSNQPQHF; CDR3nt: TGTGCCAGCAGCCGGGGTCACAGCAATCAGCCCCAGCATTTT
v_gene: TRBV2; abundance: .; j_gene: TRBJ2-7; d_gene: .; CDR3aa: CASSRYGQSYEQYF; CDR3nt: TGTGCCAGCAGCCGATATGGACAGAGCTACGAGCAGTACTTC
v_gene: TRBV4-2; abundance: .; j_gene: TRBJ1-5; d_gene: .; CDR3aa: CASSQDRGAYQPQHF; CDR3nt: TGTGCCAGCAGCCAAGATCGGGGGGCATATCAGCCCCAGCATTTT
v_gene: TRBV18; abundance: .; j_gene: TRBJ2-3; d_gene: .; CDR3aa: CASSSNPGDTDTQYF; CDR3nt: TGTGCCAGCTCATCAAACCCGGGGGACACAGATACGCAGTATTTT
v_gene: TRBV5-8; abundance: .; j_gene: TRBJ1-5; d_gene: TRBD1; CDR3aa: CASSFGSGGRGFARPQHF; CDR3nt: TGTGCCAGCAGCTTTGGTTCAGGGGGCAGAGGCTTTGCGAGGCCCCAGCATTTT
v_gene: TRBV14; abundance: .; j_gene: TRBJ2-7; d_gene: TRBD1; CDR3aa: CASRRQGVHEQYF; CDR3nt: TGTGCCAGCAGAAGACAGGGGGTACACGAGCAGTACTTC
v_gene: TRBV11-3; abundance: .; j_gene: TRBJ2-3; d_gene: .; CDR3aa: CASSSRFTDTQYF; CDR3nt: TGTGCCAGCAGCTCACGGTTCACAGATACGCAGTATTTT
v_gene: TRBV14; abundance: .; j_gene: TRBJ2-2; d_gene: TRBD1; CDR3aa: CASSQGGGGTGELFF; CDR3nt: TGTGCCAGCAGCCAAGGAGGGGGCGGAACCGGGGAGCTGTTTTTT